These 24 T cell receptor beta chains originate from one sample sequenced in a study of blood T cell repertoires in COVID-19. Generated by immunoSEQ multiplex PCR, the TCRdb table keeps only in-frame clones and is missing some. The data hold just over 95,000 clones, with more than 75% observed a single time. The sample comprised peripheral blood. These receptors were collected from a human donor in a cohort sampled during active COVID-19.

The chain joins TRBV27 to TRBJ1-4, with a possible D match to TRBD1 (6 bases). The germline V gene encodes CDR1 MNHEY and CDR2 SMNVEV (reference sequence). The germline V and J ends were trimmed by 5 bases and 5 bases, with 12 bases remaining between them. The CDR3 length is 14 residues. CDR3 sequence: CASSRQAVNEKLFF. As DNA, the CDR3 is TGTGCCAGCAGTAGACAGGCCGTAAATGAAAAACTGTTTTTT.

This chain connects TRBV30 to TRBJ2-7, with 9 positions matching TRBD1. Germline-derived CDR1 and CDR2 are GTSNPN and SVGIG (reference sequence). V shed 2 bases and J 2 bases; nucleotides not matched to a gene: 4. The CDR3 spans 14 residues. CDR3 coding DNA: TGTGCCTGGAGTCCGGGACAGGGTACCTACGAGCAGTACTTC. Translated: CAWSPGQGTYEQYF.

The chain carries TRBV5-1 and TRBJ1-5, with TRBD1 matching 7 bases. Germline trimming cut 0 bases from V and 5 bases from J; bases unmatched to any gene: 5. The CDR3 covers 15 residues. Germline V gives CDR1 SGHRS, CDR2 YFSETQ. The CDR3 sequence is CASSLEGANYQPQHF. For the CDR3, the DNA is TGCGCCAGCAGCTTGGAGGGGGCGAACTATCAGCCCCAGCATTTT.

The chain has TRBV21-1 and TRBJ1-4. TRBV21-1 is marked as a pseudogene. This CDR3 spans 13 amino acids. CDR3 in DNA: TGTGCCAGCAGCCCCGAGGGTCCTGAAAAACTGTTTTTT. Protein: CASSPEGPEKLFF.

This clone has a single count. This chain connects TRBV11-2 to TRBJ1-3, with TRBD1 as a possible D gene (6 bases). Trimming pared 5 bases from V and 4 bases from J, leaving 12 bases between. The germline CDR1 and CDR2 sequences are SGHAT and FQNNGV. The CDR3 totals 14 residues. The CDR3 sequence is CASSQDRGGNTIYF. The CDR3 DNA is TGTGCCAGCAGCCAGGACAGAGGAGGAAACACCATATATTTT.

The chain joins TRBV19 to TRBJ1-5; tentatively, D is TRBD1 (5 bases). CDR1 and CDR2 (germline): LNHDA, SQIVND (reference sequence). With 7 bases removed from V and 0 bases from J, the gap between germline ends came to 13 bases. The CDR3 runs to 15 residues. CDR3 nucleotides: TGTGCCAGTACCGTTATTGGGGCTAGCAATCAGCCCCAGCATTTT. Amino acids: CASTVIGASNQPQHF.

The chain carries TRBV10-3 and TRBJ1-2; TRBD1 agrees at 7 bases. With V trimmed by 0 bases and J by 8 bases, 3 bases remained unmatched. Germline V CDR1 and CDR2: ENHRY, SYGVKD. The CDR3 is 13 residues long. In DNA, the CDR3 is TGTGCCATCAGTGAGTCGACAGGGAACGGCTACACCTTC. It is translated as CAISESTGNGYTF.

This CDR3 reads CASSVGLAGGNEQFF. The CDR3, as DNA: TGTGCCAGCAGCGTCGGACTAGCGGGAGGCAATGAGCAGTTCTTC. V gene TRBV9 combines with J gene TRBJ2-1, with 14 bases that match TRBD2. The ends lost 2 bases at V and 6 bases at J; junction bases unmatched: 1. There are 15 residues in the CDR3. Germline V gene data show CDR1 as SGDLS and CDR2 as YYNGEE.

This chain links TRBV15 with TRBJ2-5, with 10 bases matching TRBD2. CDR3 length equals 14 residues. J lost 1 base, V lost 7 bases, and 3 bases had no gene match. Germline V gives CDR1 LNHNV, CDR2 YYDKDF (reference sequence). The CDR3: CATKLAGIQETQYF. The CDR3 region has the DNA TGTGCCACCAAACTAGCGGGGATCCAAGAGACCCAGTACTTC.

The V gene is TRBV5-1, the J gene TRBJ1-1; 10 bases are a match to TRBD1. This CDR3 has 17 amino acids. Trimming took 4 bases from V and 5 from J; bases not matched to a gene: 14. Germline values: CDR1 SGHRS, CDR2 YFSETQ. Written as DNA, the CDR3 is TGCGCCAGCAGCCTCCCCTCCTTGACAGGGGGCTTTACTGAAGCTTTCTTT. It encodes CASSLPSLTGGFTEAFF.

The chain couples TRBV28 to TRBJ2-5; TRBD2 matches at 15 bases. V gave up 5 bases and J gave up 4 bases; unmatched junction bases: 11. The CDR3 has 18 residues. Germline V gene sequence: CDR1 MDHEN, CDR2 SYDVKM. Here the CDR3 DNA reads TGTGCCAGCAGTCTGGCTGGACTAGCGGGAGGGCCCCGAGAGACCCAGTACTTC. This encodes CASSLAGLAGGPRETQYF.

The chain joins TRBV5-1 to TRBJ1-1; TRBD1 agrees at 7 bases. Trimming cost V 4 bases and J 1 base; bases outside gene matches: 4. The CDR3 extends over 14 amino acids. Germline-derived CDR1 and CDR2 are SGHRS and YFSETQ. This CDR3 is CASSVTGENTEAFF. CDR3 coding DNA: TGCGCCAGCAGCGTTACAGGGGAGAACACTGAAGCTTTCTTT.

V and J are TRBV5-4 and TRBJ2-7; D call uncertain. This CDR3 has 14 amino acids. CDR1 is SGHNT, CDR2 YYREEE, per germline (reference sequence). V was pared by 4 bases and J by 0 bases, with 11 bases between. Here the CDR3 DNA reads TGTGCCAGCAGCCTGACTGCTAGCTCCTACGAGCAGTACTTC. This codes for CASSLTASSYEQYF.

This chain joins TRBV10-1 and TRBJ2-2; 7 bases map to TRBD2. Trimming removed 0 bases from V and 4 bases from J; junction bases left unmatched: 11. Looked up from germline, CDR1 is WNHNN and CDR2 is SYGVQD (reference sequence). The CDR3 totals 18 residues. The CDR3: CASSESGFAGESTGELFF. The DNA for the CDR3 is TGCGCCAGCAGTGAGTCGGGGTTTGCGGGAGAGAGCACCGGGGAGCTGTTTTTT.

The chain couples TRBV27 to TRBJ2-3, with D possibly being TRBD2 (6 bases). In germline, CDR1 is MNHEY, CDR2 SMNVEV (reference sequence). The CDR3 has 14 residues. The germline V and J ends were trimmed by 2 bases and 4 bases, with 10 bases remaining between them. CDR3 amino acids: CASSLLREADTQYF. The CDR3 nucleotides read TGTGCCAGCAGTTTACTCAGGGAGGCAGATACGCAGTATTTT.

This clone appeared once. The genes are TRBV27 and TRBJ1-1; 8 bases agree with TRBD1. CDR1 and CDR2 from the germline V gene are MNHEY and SMNVEV (reference sequence). The J segment lost 1 base and the V segment lost 0 bases, leaving 16 bases of the junction unmatched. The CDR3 runs to 20 residues. The CDR3 DNA is TGTGCCAGCAGTTTATCGTGGTTTCTTGGGACAGGTCACGAGAACACTGAAGCTTTCTTT. It is translated as CASSLSWFLGTGHENTEAFF.

The V and J genes are TRBV5-4 and TRBJ2-7; D might be TRBD2 (5 bases). CDR1 and CDR2 from the germline V gene are SGHNT and YYREEE (reference sequence). There are 16 residues in the CDR3. V lost 2 bases and J 4 bases, leaving 19 bases between the germline ends. In DNA form, the CDR3 reads TGTGCCAGCAGCTTTCGGACCCGGGATAGCAAGTACGAGCAGTACTTC. Residues: CASSFRTRDSKYEQYF.

The gene calls are TRBV5-1 and TRBJ2-1; TRBD2 matches 9 bases. The CDR3 sequence is 17 residues long. With 4 bases clipped from V and 4 bases from J, the junction kept 12 bases outside the gene matches. CDR1 is SGHRS and CDR2 is YFSETQ in the germline V gene. The CDR3 loop reads CASSLPIAGDRYNEQFF. The DNA of the CDR3 is TGCGCCAGCAGCCTCCCTATAGCGGGAGATAGGTACAATGAGCAGTTCTTC.

This clone has only a few counts. V is TRBV2 and J is TRBJ2-7; 9 bases fit TRBD1. The CDR3 length is 12 residues. The V gene end was trimmed by 10 bases and the J gene end by 4 bases; junction bases not matched to a gene: 5. Germline V lookup: CDR1 SNHLY, CDR2 FYNNEI. The CDR3 sequence: CATTGQGYEQYF. In nucleotides, the CDR3 is TGTGCCACTACGGGACAGGGTTACGAGCAGTACTTC.

The chain couples TRBV29-1 to TRBJ1-2; the D is unclear. The V end was cut by 5 bases, the J end by 3 bases, with 19 bases between. From germline, CDR1 is SQVTM and CDR2 ANQGSEA. This CDR3 is built from 15 residues. The CDR3 loop reads CSVRVREWEDYGYTF. The CDR3 nucleotides are TGCAGCGTTCGCGTCCGCGAGTGGGAGGACTATGGCTACACCTTC.

The V and J genes are TRBV3-1 (or the pseudogene TRBV3-2) and TRBJ1-1; the D gene is possibly TRBD1 (6 bases). This CDR3 has 17 amino acids. Germline V lookup: CDR1 LGHDT, CDR2 YNNKEL (reference sequence). With 0 bases removed from V and 1 base from J, the gap between germline ends came to 15 bases. The CDR3 reads CASSQDWRTDSNTEAFF. The CDR3 DNA sequence: TGTGCCAGCAGCCAAGATTGGCGGACAGATTCGAACACTGAAGCTTTCTTT.

The V call is TRBV5-1, the J call TRBJ2-5, with a tentative D call TRBD2 (5 bases). Germline V gene lookup returns CDR1 SGHRS and CDR2 YFSETQ. The V end was cut by 0 bases, the J end by 5 bases, with 14 bases between. The CDR3 loop spans 15 amino acids. DNA for the CDR3: TGCGCCAGCAGCTTGGGTGCGGGTGTGGACGAGACCCAGTACTTC. This codes for CASSLGAGVDETQYF.

The chain has TRBV19 and TRBJ1-4; D is uncertain. Trimming removed 5 bases at V and 0 bases at J, with 10 bases between. Germline CDR1 and CDR2: LNHDA and SQIVND (reference sequence). This CDR3 is 15 amino acids long. The CDR3 nucleotides are TGTGCCAGTAGTCTTACGGGTGCAACTAATGAAAAACTGTTTTTT. Translation gives CASSLTGATNEKLFF.

The chain employs TRBV6-2 or TRBV6-3 and TRBJ1-6; 7 bases agree with TRBD1. After removal of 1 base from V and 6 bases from J, the junction contained 9 bases not matched to a gene. The CDR3 has 17 residues. Germline V gene data show CDR1 as MNHEY and CDR2 as SVGEGT. The CDR3 here is CASSYFHRGGGNSPLHF. CDR3 in DNA: TGTGCCAGCAGTTACTTCCACAGGGGCGGAGGTAATTCACCCCTCCACTTT.